This entry concerns a single T cell receptor (beta chain). This clone occurred a few times. Its cognate antigen has yet to be identified. Base-call qualities are not available, and no considerably larger clone is one nucleotide away. Reading from cysteine to phenylalanine, the CDR3 counts 13 amino acids. Kept here is only the CDR3 DNA, which spans 39 bases and is read in frame from base 1. V drops 7 bases and J drops 1 base, leaving 8 bases in between. CDR1 and CDR2 are drawn from the germline V gene: SGHVS, FQNEAQ. This record comes from a study of cytomegalovirus exposure and HLA in healthy donors (dated by TCRdb to about 2017). About the study as a whole: In an earlier analysis of about 560 of the donors, 250 to 350 Gb of sequence data and 100 million or so unique TCR beta sequences from approximately 180 million T cells were reported. An early release covering just under 650 HLA-typed donors comprised approximately 290 gigabases of sequencing data and around 80 million unique TCR sequences. Of the 300 to 500 genotyped donors, 81% were placed in the genetic ancestry cluster associated with self-reported Caucasian donors. The study aimed to test whether cataloging public T cell receptors could reveal signatures of past pathogen exposure. The study used immunosequencing to profile the T cell repertoires of more than 650 subjects and linked those repertoires to cytomegalovirus serostatus. Besides the first cohort of more than 650 subjects, a separate validation cohort made up of around 120 different subjects was used. High-throughput TCR immunosequencing, statistical association of individual TCRs with disease status, and machine learning were combined to predict cytomegalovirus infection status. A later analysis re-analyzed previously published TCR beta repertoires from 500 to 700 donors and added high-resolution HLA genotyping to study TCR occurrence patterns. The later analysis used no new phenotypic data to find candidate immune exposures, relying instead on TCR beta sequences and their occurrence across donors. An earlier analysis of some 600 of the donors applied high-throughput TCR beta sequencing to assess whether each TCR beta V gene segment acted as functional or pseudogenic. Donor age, sex, ethnicity and CMV serostatus were compiled together with the repertoire data. Genome-wide SNP genotypes for about 65% of the 666 donors were used in a later genetic analysis, which treated that subset as a discovery cohort. All discovery cohort repertoires had been generated using a single sequencing platform. HLA typing included class I and class II loci at four-digit resolution. The number of donors typed differed by locus, with roughly 629-640 for A, B, C, DRB1 and DQB1, around 560 for DQA1, some 570 for DPA1, and around 430 for DPB1. Roughly 5 DR-DQ haplotypes were handled as single units for association and clustering, since linkage in the cohort was strong. Across 398 genotyped donors of the cohort, an average of about 240,000 unique TCR beta nucleotide sequences per donor were sequenced, and roughly a sixth of those sequences were non-productive. The investigation overall reported the following: Strong co-occurrence of HLA alleles, especially DR and DQ, made assigning TCR associations to individual alleles difficult. Specific HLA alleles were associated with about 17,000 TCR beta sequences at a false discovery rate of 0.05 in a later analysis. Because HLA typing was missing for some donors at each locus, association tests included only the typed subset. In a later analysis, the rate of TCR association differed among HLA loci, with DRB1 alleles having the most associated TCRs and HLA-C alleles having the fewest. Correlated functional status among segregating V segments might be attributable to linkage disequilibrium, but an unknown experimental factor could not be ruled out. In both the original and validation cohorts, the classifier was reported to diagnose cytomegalovirus status with high specificity and sensitivity. Around 16 rarely observed V segments, including chromosome 9 orphons, were excluded from the earlier analysis of several hundred of the donors because counts were too low. Compared with equally common non-associated chains, HLA-associated TCR beta chains in a later analysis were more clonally expanded and had lower generation probabilities. Only TCR beta chains were sequenced in this cohort, and the absence of alpha or paired-chain data limited detectable features. According to a later analysis, most CMV-associated TCR beta chains appeared to be HLA-restricted, and the HLA associations seemed to be driven largely by CMV exposure. In vitro tests confirmed that a few of the cytomegalovirus-associated TCR beta chains recognize cytomegalovirus antigens. The study listed 164 TCR beta chains as associated with cytomegalovirus. Roughly uniform sequencing depth across donors was assumed in presence/absence analyses, although this assumption may not hold. A later analysis reported that several top co-occurrence clusters appeared linked to parvovirus B19, influenza, CMV and Epstein-Barr virus. A later genetic analysis associated a missense DCLRE1C variant with V-gene and J-gene trimming of TCR beta chains, and an independent cohort replicated the association. While some public TCRs were present in many individuals, most TCR sequences turned up only very rarely across donors. Compared with the roughly 700-donor mean, donors in an Asian-associated ancestry cluster had fewer N-insertions in productive TCRs, according to a later genetic analysis. A further reported finding was that TCR beta sequences accurately predicted the HLA-A and HLA-B alleles for most subjects in the first cohort. In an earlier analysis of 587 of the donors, most TCR beta V segments appeared in productive rearrangements about 87% or about 30% of the time, broadly matching IMGT annotations. The authors suggested that the approach could potentially be generalized to other disease states and immunological phenotypes. The only immune exposure information available for the cohort was CMV serostatus. A cluster of highly shared sequence variants was judged likely to represent a technical artifact of the sequencing pipeline. Because the 87-base-pair reads could not distinguish some IMGT-functional V segments, including TRBV6-2 and TRBV6-3, those segments were excluded.

The cohort comprised under 700 healthy bone marrow donors. Cohort members were all nominally healthy when sampled, although unrecorded immune exposures were likely present. The donor tested CMV seropositive and was one of the 289 seropositive cohort members. Every donor gave a peripheral blood sample, and the peripheral blood mononuclear cells from that sample were used for TCR beta sequencing. The Qiagen DNeasy Blood Extraction Kit was used to extract genomic DNA from the blood cell samples. The library was prepared using the immunoSEQ multiplex PCR assay. A mixture of 60 forward primers for TCR Vbeta segments and 13 reverse primers for TCR Jbeta segments was used in the multiplex PCR. Amplification of the CDR3 region of rearranged TCR beta genes was performed with a multiplex PCR assay on genomic DNA. The amplified TCR beta libraries were sequenced on the Illumina HiSeq System as 87-base-pair reads. On the authors' methods: A later analysis counted about 80 million unique TCR beta chains across the 700 or so repertoires, and some 11 million of these chains were shared by at least two donors. A nearest-neighbor algorithm error-corrected the raw reads and collapsed the reads into unique sequences, merging closely related sequences to remove PCR and sequencing errors. Alignment of CDR3 sequences to IMGT reference sequences was used to assign V, D and J gene segments. For a sequence to be retained, a match of at least six nucleotides was required to both a V gene segment and a J gene segment. Rearrangements were called productive when the CDR3 lacked stop codons and stayed in frame with V and J; all others were non-productive. Following IMGT convention, CDR3 was defined as the stretch from the second conserved V-encoded cysteine up to the conserved J-encoded phenylalanine. In an earlier analysis of approximately 590 of the donors, sequences lacking an unambiguous match to a single V gene segment were excluded. In an earlier analysis of approximately 610 of the donors, V segments were called functional above 56.7% productive rearrangements and were called segregating when the between-donor standard deviation exceeded 5%. A statistical classification framework was built for diagnosing cytomegalovirus status from the catalog of TCR beta chain sequences. In a later analysis, TCR nucleotide sequences were compared against IMGT/GENE-DB human TR gene sequences so that V and J genes could be assigned. A later analysis assigned CDR3 sequences and most-parsimonious VDJ recombination scenarios with the TCRdist pipeline. In a later analysis, each TCR beta chain was defined by its CDR3 amino acid sequence together with its V-gene family, and reads without a unique V-gene family were excluded. To address suspected cross-contamination and a sequencing artifact, a later analysis removed a few hundred highly shared, low-generation-probability nucleotide sequences. A later analysis calculated a clonal expansion index for each public chain from normalized within-repertoire ranks of inferred template counts. A later analysis computed generation probabilities with a VDJ recombination model fitted to out-of-frame rearrangements, and checked the results against IGoR. A later analysis scored TCR-TCR, TCR-HLA and TCR-CMV co-occurrence with hypergeometric tests, applying a repertoire-size bias correction to TCR pairs. False discovery rates were estimated in a later analysis by permuting HLA or CMV assignments 20 times. In a later analysis, co-occurring TCRs were grouped with DBSCAN, and TCRdist sequence similarity was added when clustering was performed within HLA-allele-positive subsets. Repertoires with fewer than 30,000 or more than 120,000 public chains were left out of co-occurrence clustering, as were five repertoires with anomalous nucleotide sharing. TCRdb's version of the immuneACCESS table is confined to in-frame rearrangements and falls short of the full clone set. An unresolved V gene accounts for under half of the shortfall where checked; the remainder is of unknown origin. Clone size and the V and J calls come from that table; the DNA yielded D and trimming. The sample data list more than 100,000 clones, and 60% to 75% of these were observed just once. The biggest ten clones account for almost 6% of the sample.

The chain couples TRBV7-8 to TRBJ2-4; no D gene call is confident. Sequencing input: PBMCs. This clonotype originated in a woman in her fifties or sixties in good health and CMV-seropositive. The CDR3 region has the sequence CASTVSAKNIQYF. The sequenced DNA is TGTGCCAGCACCGTTTCCGCCAAAAACATTCAGTACTTC.